The clone carrying this T cell receptor (beta chain) has just a few counts. No antigen is known for it. Trimming left V 5 bases short and J 3 bases short, with 11 bases between. Per the germline V gene, CDR1 is SGHRS and CDR2 is YFSETQ. The length of the CDR3 is 13 residues. This record comes from a study of beta chain features in type 1 diabetes. The overall study: The study examined about 100 million sorted cells across all samples. Study-level findings and limits: Cells with high TCR expression could be over-represented when cDNA is sequenced. Moderately but significantly shorter TCRB CDR3s were found in Type 1 diabetes patients in all four CD4+ subsets.

The entirety of the isolated RNA underwent reverse transcription, so expressed TCRB transcripts were sequenced. The protocol was immunoSEQ multiplex PCR, while the TCRdb copy is restricted to in-frame clones and leaves out a portion. The sample shows hundreds of thousands of clones, roughly 12% of them seen only once. The chain uses TRBV5-1 and TRBJ1-2, with D tentatively TRBD1 (5 bases). The origin of this receptor is a man aged 18-30 years with type 1 diabetes. The sequenced sample consisted of naive CD4+ T cells from blood. The CDR3 sequence: CASRPDSDYGYTF. DNA for the CDR3: TGCGCCAGCAGACCCGACAGTGACTATGGCTACACCTTC.